This T cell receptor (beta chain) was sequenced for a study of Ad26.COV2.S vaccination and SARS-CoV-2 variants. Profiled with immunoSEQ multiplex PCR; TCRdb holds only in-frame clones, not every one. The table lists 440,000 or so clones, 70% to 90% of them singletons, with 1.7% in the top ten. This sample's treatment: some 20 received Ad26.COV2.S at low or high dose, single or two shots; about 5 received placebo; per-sample allocation not given. Day 63 after the first vaccine or placebo injection was the time point for sampling. Germline values: CDR1 SGHNT, CDR2 YENEEA. V lost 0 bases and J 3 bases, leaving 21 bases between the germline ends. The CDR3 has 19 residues.

The receptor was isolated from a person aged 18-65 years who received the Ad26.COV2.S COVID-19 vaccine or a placebo. This specimen consisted of peripheral blood, obtained in a trial of Ad26.COV2.S vaccine versus placebo. V gene TRBV11-3 combines with J gene TRBJ1-5; D perhaps matches TRBD1 (5 bases). The CDR3: CASSLDFPSEGFHNQPQHF. CDR3 coding DNA: TGTGCCAGCAGCTTAGATTTCCCGTCGGAGGGGTTTCACAATCAGCCCCAGCATTTT.